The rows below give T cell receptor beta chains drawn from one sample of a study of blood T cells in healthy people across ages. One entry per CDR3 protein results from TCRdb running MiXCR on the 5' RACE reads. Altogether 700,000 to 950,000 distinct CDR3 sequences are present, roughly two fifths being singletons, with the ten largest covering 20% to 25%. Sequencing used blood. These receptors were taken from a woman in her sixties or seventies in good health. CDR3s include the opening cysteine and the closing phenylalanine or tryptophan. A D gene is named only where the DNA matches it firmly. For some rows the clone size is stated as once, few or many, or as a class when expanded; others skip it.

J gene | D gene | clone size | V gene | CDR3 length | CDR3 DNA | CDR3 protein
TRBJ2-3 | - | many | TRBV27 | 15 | TGTGCCAGCAGTTTCAACCCAGGGGGCACAGATACGCAGTATTTT | CASSFNPGGTDTQYF
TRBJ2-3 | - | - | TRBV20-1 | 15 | TGCAGTGCTAGAGATAGGAGCGGCTTCACAGATACGCAGTATTTT | CSARDRSGFTDTQYF
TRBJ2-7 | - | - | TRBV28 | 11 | TGTGCCAGCGGGCCGTCCTACGAGCAGTACTTC | CASGPSYEQYF
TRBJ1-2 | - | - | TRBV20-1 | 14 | TGCAGTGCTAAATCAGGGATTCTTAACTATGGCTACACCTTC | CSAKSGILNYGYTF
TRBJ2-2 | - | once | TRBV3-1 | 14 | TGTGCCAGCAGCCCTGCGGCGAACACCGGGGAGCTGTTTTTT | CASSPAANTGELFF
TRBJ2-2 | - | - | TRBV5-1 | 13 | TGCGCCGGTCGGAACCAAAACACCGGGGAGCTGTTTTTT | CAGRNQNTGELFF
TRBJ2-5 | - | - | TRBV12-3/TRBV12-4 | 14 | TGTGCCAGCAGTCCCCAGGGGAATTTGGAGACCCAGTACTTC | CASSPQGNLETQYF
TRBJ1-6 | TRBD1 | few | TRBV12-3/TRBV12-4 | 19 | TGTGCCAGCAGTCCGCAATGGACAGGGGGACTCAATAGTAATTCACCCCTCCACTTT | CASSPQWTGGLNSNSPLHF
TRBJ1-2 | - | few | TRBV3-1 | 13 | TGTGCCAGCAGCCAAGTAACGGACAGTGGCTACACCTTC | CASSQVTDSGYTF
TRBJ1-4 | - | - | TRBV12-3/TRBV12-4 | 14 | TGTGCCAGCAGTTTTGGGGGGCTAACTGAAAAACTGTTTTTT | CASSFGGLTEKLFF
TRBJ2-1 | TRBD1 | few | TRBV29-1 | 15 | TGCAGCGCAGAGGGTGGGGGACAGGGTTACAATGAGCAGTTCTTC | CSAEGGGQGYNEQFF
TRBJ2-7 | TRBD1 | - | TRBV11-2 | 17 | TGTGCCAGCAGCGCAAGTAGACAGGGATCATCCTACAATGAGCAGTACTTC | CASSASRQGSSYNEQYF
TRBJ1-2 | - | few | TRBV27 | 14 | TGTGCCAGCAGTTTACGACAGGCGGGCTATGGCTACACCTTC | CASSLRQAGYGYTF
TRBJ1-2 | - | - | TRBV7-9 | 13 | TGTGCCAGCAGCTTAAAAACAGCCTATGGCTACACCTTC | CASSLKTAYGYTF
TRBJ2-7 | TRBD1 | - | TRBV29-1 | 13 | TGCAGCGTAAAGACAGGGAGAAGGAACGAGCAGTACTTC | CSVKTGRRNEQYF
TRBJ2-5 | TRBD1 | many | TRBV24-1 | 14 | TGTGCCACCAGTGATTTCGGGACAGAAGAGACCCAGTACTTC | CATSDFGTEETQYF
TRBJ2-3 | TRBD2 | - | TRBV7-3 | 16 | TGTGCCAGCAGCTCCCAGAGCGGGATCAGGATAAAAACGCAGTATTTT | CASSSQSGIRIKTQYF
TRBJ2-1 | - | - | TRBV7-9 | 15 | TGTGCCAGCAGCTTAGCAGGGGGGAAATACAATGAGCAGTTCTTC | CASSLAGGKYNEQFF
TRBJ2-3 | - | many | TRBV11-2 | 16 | TGTGCCAGCAGCTTAGATGGACAGTACAGCACAGATACGCAGTATTTT | CASSLDGQYSTDTQYF
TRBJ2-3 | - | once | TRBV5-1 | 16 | TGCGCCAGCAGCTTGGAGGGTGGGGAAGACACAGATACGCAGTATTTT | CASSLEGGEDTDTQYF
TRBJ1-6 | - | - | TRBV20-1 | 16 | TGCAGTGCGACGAAGGCCGCGGACATAAGTAATTCACCCCTCCACTTT | CSATKAADISNSPLHF
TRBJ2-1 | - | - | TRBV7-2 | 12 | TGTGCCAGCAGCCATTATTCACAGGAGCAGTTCTTC | CASSHYSQEQFF
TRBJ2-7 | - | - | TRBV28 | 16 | TGTGCCAGCAGAAGAGCCGGGACACGTGGGTCCTACGAGCAGTACTTC | CASRRAGTRGSYEQYF
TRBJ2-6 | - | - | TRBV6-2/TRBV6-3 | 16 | TGTGCCAGCATCTCCGGGACCAGAGCCGGGGCCAACGTCCTGACTTTC | CASISGTRAGANVLTF
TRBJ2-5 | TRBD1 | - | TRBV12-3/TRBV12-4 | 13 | TGTGCCAGCACCGGGACAGCACAAGAGACCCAGTACTTC | CASTGTAQETQYF
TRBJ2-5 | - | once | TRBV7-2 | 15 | TGTGCCAGCAGCCCCCCGGGGCAAATCCAAGAGACCCAGTACTTC | CASSPPGQIQETQYF
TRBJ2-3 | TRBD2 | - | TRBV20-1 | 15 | TGCAGTGCTAGAGGGCCAGCGGGGAACACAGATACGCAGTATTTT | CSARGPAGNTDTQYF
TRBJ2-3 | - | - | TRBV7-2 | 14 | TGTGCCAGCAGCTCACAGAGACTCACAGATACGCAGTATTTT | CASSSQRLTDTQYF
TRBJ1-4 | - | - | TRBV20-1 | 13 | TGCAGTGCCCCGCCCGGGGGCAAGGAAAAACTGTTTTTT | CSAPPGGKEKLFF
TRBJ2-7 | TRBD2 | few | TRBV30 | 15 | TGTGCCTGGAGTCCTTTAGCGGGGGGTTCCTACGAGCAGTACTTC | CAWSPLAGGSYEQYF
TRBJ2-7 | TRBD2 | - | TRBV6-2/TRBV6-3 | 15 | TGTGCCAGCAGTTACTCGACAGCGGGGGGGTACGAGCAGTACTTC | CASSYSTAGGYEQYF
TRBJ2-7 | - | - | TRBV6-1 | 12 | TGTGCCAGCAAACGATCATTCTACGAGCAGTACTTC | CASKRSFYEQYF
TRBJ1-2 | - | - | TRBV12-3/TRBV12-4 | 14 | TGTGCCAGCAGTTTTTGGACAGCAAACTATGGCTACGCCTTC | CASSFWTANYGYAF
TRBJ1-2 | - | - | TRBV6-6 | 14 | TGTGCCAGCAGTCTGGAGGGCCCCCTCTATGGCTACACCTTC | CASSLEGPLYGYTF
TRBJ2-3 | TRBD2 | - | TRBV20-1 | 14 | TGCAGTGCTGGCGGGACTAGCGGCACAGATACGCAGTATTTT | CSAGGTSGTDTQYF
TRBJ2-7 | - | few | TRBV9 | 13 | TGTGCCAGCAGCACGGACACGTCCTACGAGCAGTACTTC | CASSTDTSYEQYF
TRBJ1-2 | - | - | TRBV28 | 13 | TGTGCCAGCAGTTCGGAGGCGGACTATGGCCACACCTTC | CASSSEADYGHTF
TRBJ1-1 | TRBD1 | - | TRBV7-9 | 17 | TGTGCCAGCAGCGGAGGACTTCGGACAGGGGGGAGCACTGAAGCTTTCTTT | CASSGGLRTGGSTEAFF
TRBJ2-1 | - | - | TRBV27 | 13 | TGTGCCAGCAGCCCGGACACCTGGGGGTGGCAGTTCTTC | CASSPDTWGWQFF
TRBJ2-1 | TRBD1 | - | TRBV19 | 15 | TGTGCCAGTAGTATAGAGGGACAGGGGTACAATGAGCAGTTCTTC | CASSIEGQGYNEQFF
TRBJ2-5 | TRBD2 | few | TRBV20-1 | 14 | TGCAGTGCTAGGCGGGGGAGTTCATTAGAGACCCAGTACTTC | CSARRGSSLETQYF
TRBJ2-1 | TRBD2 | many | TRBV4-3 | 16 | TGCGCCAGCAGCCATTATAGCGGGAGCTCCTACAATGAGCAGTTCTTC | CASSHYSGSSYNEQFF
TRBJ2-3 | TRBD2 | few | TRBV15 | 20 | TGTGCCACCAGCAGAGGGGCGAAAGTCGGTAGCGGGGGCCCCACAGATACGCAGTATTTT | CATSRGAKVGSGGPTDTQYF
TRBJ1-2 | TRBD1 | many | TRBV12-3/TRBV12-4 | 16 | TGTGCCAGCAGTCCTGGACAGGGGGCGTCAACAGGTGGCTACACCTTC | CASSPGQGASTGGYTF
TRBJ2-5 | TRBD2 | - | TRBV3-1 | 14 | TGTGCCAGCAGTATGAGCGGGGCAGGGGAGACCCAGTACTTC | CASSMSGAGETQYF
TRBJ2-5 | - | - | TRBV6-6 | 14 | TGTGCCAGCAGTTACGACCGGCAGCAAGAGACCCAGTACTTC | CASSYDRQQETQYF
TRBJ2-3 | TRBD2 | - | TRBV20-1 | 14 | TGCAGTGCTAGAGGCGGGAGGAATGCAGATACGCAGTATTTT | CSARGGRNADTQYF
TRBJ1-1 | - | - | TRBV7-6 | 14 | TGTGCCAGCAGCGTGGGACTTCAGAACACTGAAGCTTTCTTT | CASSVGLQNTEAFF
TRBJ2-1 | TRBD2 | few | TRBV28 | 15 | TGTGCCAGCAGCTCAACTAGCGGGCCAAACAATGAGCAGTTCTTC | CASSSTSGPNNEQFF
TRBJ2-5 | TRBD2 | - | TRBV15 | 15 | TGTGCCACCAGCAGAACCCTAGCGGGGGTAGAGACCCAGTACTTC | CATSRTLAGVETQYF
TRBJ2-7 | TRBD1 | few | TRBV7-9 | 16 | TGTGCCAGCAGCTCGAATCCACAGGGGGGCTCCTACGAGCAGTACTTC | CASSSNPQGGSYEQYF
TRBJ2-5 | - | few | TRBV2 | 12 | TGTGCCAGCAAAGGGGGGCAAGAGACCCAGTACTTC | CASKGGQETQYF
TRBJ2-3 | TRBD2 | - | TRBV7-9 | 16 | TGTGCCAGCAGCCTCCTTTCCGGGAGGGCTGGGGATACGCAGTATTTT | CASSLLSGRAGDTQYF